The clone carrying this TCR beta chain was observed a handful of times. This entry is derived from a study of blood T cell repertoires in COVID-19. Study as a whole: Acute and convalescent COVID-19 samples came from the United States, Italy and Spain.

The table came from immunoSEQ multiplex PCR; TCRdb's copy has only in-frame clones and leaves some out. The sample consists of around 300,000 clones, under 90% of them appearing once. Germline lookup yields CDR1 SNHLY and CDR2 FYNNEI. V dropped 4 bases and J dropped 9 bases, with 18 bases sitting between them. The CDR3 is 14 amino acids. The sequence came from a woman aged 25-40 years who had recovered from COVID-19. The rearrangement joins TRBV2 to TRBJ1-1; D perhaps matches TRBD1 (6 bases). Sequences were obtained from PBMCs or T cells enriched from blood (not recorded which). The CDR3: CASSGRTAAGQAFF. Here the CDR3 DNA reads TGTGCCAGCAGTGGTCGGACAGCTGCAGGCCAAGCTTTCTTT.